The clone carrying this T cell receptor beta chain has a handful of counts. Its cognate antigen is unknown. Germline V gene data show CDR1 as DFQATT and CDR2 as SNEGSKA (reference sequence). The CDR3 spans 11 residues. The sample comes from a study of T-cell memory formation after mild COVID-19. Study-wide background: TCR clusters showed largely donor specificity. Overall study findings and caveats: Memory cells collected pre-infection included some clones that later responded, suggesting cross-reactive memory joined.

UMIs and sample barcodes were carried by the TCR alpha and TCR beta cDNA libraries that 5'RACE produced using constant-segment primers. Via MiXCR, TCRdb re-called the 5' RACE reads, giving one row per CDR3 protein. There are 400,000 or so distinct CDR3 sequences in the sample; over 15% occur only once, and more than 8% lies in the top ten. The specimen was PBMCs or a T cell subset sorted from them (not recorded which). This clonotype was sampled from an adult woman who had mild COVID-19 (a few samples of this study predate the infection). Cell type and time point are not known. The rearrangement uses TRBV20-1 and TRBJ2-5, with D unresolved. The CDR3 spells CSRTNQETQYF. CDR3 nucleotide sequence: TGCAGCAGGACCAACCAAGAGACCCAGTACTTC.